This record concerns one TCR beta chain sequence. The source of the sample is a study of blood T cell repertoires in COVID-19. Study-wide background: Samples representing acute and convalescent COVID-19 were sourced from the United States, Italy and Spain. In each case, the material was cDNA or gDNA derived from T cells, B-cell-depleted T cells, or PBMCs.

Only in-frame clones appear in the TCRdb table, and some are missing; sequencing was by immunoSEQ multiplex PCR. The table includes around 250,000 clones, 75% to 90% detected once. Study members were between roughly 18 and 100 years old and lived in 24 US regions. Participants' own reports of clinical history determined their cohort assignment. The receptor's source is a woman in her twenties or thirties with acute COVID-19. The sequenced sample was PBMCs or T cells enriched from blood (not recorded which).

CDR3 sequence (DNA): TGTGCCAGCAGCCAAGATTGGGGGGTCTCCTACGAGCAGTACTTC. Translation: CASSQDWGVSYEQYF. This chain links TRBV4-2 with TRBJ2-7; a weak D match, TRBD2 (6 bases). The CDR3 is 15 amino acids. Deletions cut 0 bases from V and 0 bases from J, with 9 bases between. Germline V gene lookup returns CDR1 LGHNA and CDR2 YNFKEQ.